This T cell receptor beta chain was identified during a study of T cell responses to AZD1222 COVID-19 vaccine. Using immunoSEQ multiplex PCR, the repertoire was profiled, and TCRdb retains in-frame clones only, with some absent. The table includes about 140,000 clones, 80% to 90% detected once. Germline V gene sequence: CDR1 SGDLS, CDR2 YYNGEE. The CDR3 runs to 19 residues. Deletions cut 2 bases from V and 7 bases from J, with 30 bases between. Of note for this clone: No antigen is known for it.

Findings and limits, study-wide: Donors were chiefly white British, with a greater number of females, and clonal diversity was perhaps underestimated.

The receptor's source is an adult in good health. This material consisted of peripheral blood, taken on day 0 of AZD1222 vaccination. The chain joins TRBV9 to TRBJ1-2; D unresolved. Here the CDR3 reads CASSVYTAQPGGSSRGYTF. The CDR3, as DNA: TGTGCCAGCAGCGTCTATACGGCCCAGCCGGGTGGTTCATCGCGTGGCTACACCTTC.